This TCR beta chain was profiled in a study of blood T cell repertoires in COVID-19. Germline V gene lookup returns CDR1 MDHEN and CDR2 SYDVKM. After removal of 5 bases from V and 4 bases from J, the junction contained 10 bases not matched to a gene. The CDR3 contains 15 residues. Method: immunoSEQ multiplex PCR; TCRdb's copy keeps in-frame clones and lacks some. In the table there are a few hundred thousand clones, about 90% of which are singletons. The sequenced sample was PBMCs or T cells enriched from blood (not recorded which). This TCR was recovered from a man under 40 who had recovered from COVID-19. J is TRBJ2-7 and V is TRBV28; 8 bases fit TRBD1. The CDR3 loop reads CASSPSGTGSYEQYF. The CDR3, as DNA: TGTGCCAGCAGTCCTTCCGGGACAGGCAGTTACGAGCAGTACTTC.